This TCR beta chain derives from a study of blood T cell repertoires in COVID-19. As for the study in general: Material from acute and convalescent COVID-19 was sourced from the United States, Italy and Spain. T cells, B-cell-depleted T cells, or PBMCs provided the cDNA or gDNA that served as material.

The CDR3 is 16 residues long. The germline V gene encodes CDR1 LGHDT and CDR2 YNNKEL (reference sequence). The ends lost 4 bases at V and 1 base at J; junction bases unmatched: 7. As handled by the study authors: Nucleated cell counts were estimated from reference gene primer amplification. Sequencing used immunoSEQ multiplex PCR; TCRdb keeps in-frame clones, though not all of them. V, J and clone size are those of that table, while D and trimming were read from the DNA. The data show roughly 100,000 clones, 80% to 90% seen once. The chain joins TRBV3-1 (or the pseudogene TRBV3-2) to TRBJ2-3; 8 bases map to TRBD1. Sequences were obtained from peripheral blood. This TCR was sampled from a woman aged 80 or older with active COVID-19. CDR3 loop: CASSPDRGRGTDTQYF. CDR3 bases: TGTGCCAGCAGCCCCGACAGGGGAAGGGGCACAGATACGCAGTATTTT.